What follows describes a single T cell receptor (beta chain). Its antigen remains undetermined. Base quality data are lacking; no much larger clone is found one base away. Explained via the paper, the time point label denotes: baseline before first vaccination. Vaccinee samples were obtained from the UK trials COV001 and COV002, which included a single-blind randomized controlled phase 2/3 trial of AZD1222 (ChAdOx1 nCoV-19) in healthy adults. For TCRbeta chain sequencing, PBMC samples from trial participants were taken at day 0 and at day 28 after the second dose. The data derive from a study of T cell responses to AZD1222 COVID-19 vaccine (dated by TCRdb to the early 2020s). Regarding the study in general: AZD1222 recipients whose second dose came at about 4 weeks and those whose second dose came at about 12 weeks were combined into one group, since spike-specific TCR depth and breadth did not differ between the two schedules. TCR sequencing covered 230 to 250 trial participants: around 210 given two doses of AZD1222 and around 26 given two doses of MenACWY control vaccine. Trial participants were enrolled into age subgroups of 18-55, 56-69 and 70-plus years, which contained approximately 150, 30 and 60 TCR-sequenced participants, respectively.

The junction carries 20 bases between V and J, which are trimmed by 10 bases and 1 base respectively. CDR1 and CDR2 are read off the germline V gene as ENHRY and SYGVKD. Its CDR3 holds 15 amino acids, cysteine through phenylalanine. The retained sequence is limited to the CDR3, 45 bases, with the frame set at the first base. Paper-wide results and their limitations: The vaccine-associated CD4 TCRs covered the entire spike protein, and the dominant responses fell in regions 160-218 and 743-854. Because no samples from the day 14 peak response were available, repertoires could be characterized only after the peak T cell response. Participants were mostly white British, with more females than males. The authors suggested clonal diversity may have been underestimated. The 56-69-year group was small, and its depth increase did not reach significance, likely because of low power. Conclusions about previously exposed vaccinees were limited because only a handful of AZD1222 recipients were SARS-CoV-2 seropositive at baseline. Reportedly, close to half of the unique spike-specific TCRs recognized epitopes lying outside the regions that are mutated in the B.1.351 and B.1.1.7 variants. After two AZD1222 doses, spike-specific TCR breadth and depth were significantly higher than at day 0 and than in MenACWY recipients.

The CDR3 regions of human TCRbeta chains were analyzed by immunosequencing. As for how the authors treated the data: TCRs in the repertoires were matched against a reference library of SARS-CoV-2-specific TCRs that had been generated with the MIRA antigen-specificity platform. Breadth meant the fraction of unique TCRs that were SARS-CoV-2-associated, whereas depth meant the fraction of total T cells that were SARS-CoV-2-associated. Each spike-specific TCR was assigned to its reactive spike region and to a CD4 or CD8 class using the MIRA data. Log10-transformed breadth and depth values were compared by one-way ANOVA with Sidak's multiple comparisons tests. The immuneACCESS repertoire file appears here via TCRdb, limited to in-frame rearrangements. These files lack a portion of the clones; in checked studies, under half of the deficit traces to unresolved V genes, and the cause of the others is not known. The D gene and trimming were derived from the DNA, and the V and J assignments and clone size from that table. This sample holds 100,000 to 150,000 clones; just over 90% were observed only once. Of the sample, around 6.9% is held by the ten largest clones.

The sequencing used peripheral blood, collected on day 0 of AZD1222 vaccination. This clonotype was sampled from an adult in good health. The V gene is TRBV10-3 and the J gene is TRBJ2-7; TRBD2 might be the D gene, on 6 matching bases. The CDR3 corresponds to CATAVDRESSYEQYF. The DNA sequence is given as TGTGCCACCGCTGTGGACCGGGAGTCATCCTACGAGCAGTACTTC.